The T cell receptor (beta chain) described here comes from a study of shared clonotypes between healthy human individuals. On the study more broadly: Researchers assigned three CD4 naive, three CD4 memory, two CD8 naive and one CD8 memory plate to each donor. Whole-study results and caveats: Roughly 4.6% of naive CD4 clonotypes were common to four donors.

This CDR3 has 13 amino acids. Deletions cut 1 base from V and 4 bases from J, with 9 bases between. Germline V lookup: CDR1 GTSNPN, CDR2 SVGIG (reference sequence). Nashville, Tennessee was home to all donors, who were Caucasian adults. Sorted-subset replicate PCRs used around 0.2 ug DNA, some 30,000 T cell genomes. Only in-frame clones appear in the TCRdb table, and some are missing; sequencing was by immunoSEQ multiplex PCR. Here the sample spans a few million clones, approximately 90% being singletons. About this clone itself: Its specificity is unknown.

The J gene is TRBJ2-3, the V gene TRBV30, with a weak D call TRBD2 (6 bases). Sequenced sample: naive CD4+ T cells from PBMCs. Noted subset: CD45RA+ positively selected. The receptor comes from a man younger than 35 in good health. Some clones in this sample may be carry-over from other donors' samples. CDR3 sequence: CAWSAGVADTQYF. The CDR3, as DNA: TGTGCCTGGAGTGCGGGAGTAGCAGATACGCAGTATTTT.